This T cell receptor beta chain was obtained from a study of post-analysis software for immune sequencing data. Study-wide results and caveats: With F measure, samples from one preparation batch clustered together strongly.

Remarks on this clonotype: Its specificity is unknown.

Every TCR beta cDNA library bore unique molecular identifiers. TCRdb used MiXCR to reprocess the PCR reads, holding one entry per CDR3 protein. The sample lists 750,000 to 950,000 distinct CDR3 sequences, 53% seen once, with approximately 4.4% in the top ten. Sequencing was done on a sample of blood. The TCR sequence derives from a girl aged 5 to 17 with multiple sclerosis.

The CDR3 here is CASSLWTGTGYTDTQYF. Here the CDR3 DNA reads TGTGCCAGCAGTTTATGGACCGGGACAGGGTACACAGATACGCAGTATTTT. V and J are TRBV27 and TRBJ2-3, with 9 bases matching TRBD1. From germline, CDR1 is MNHEY and CDR2 SMNVEV (reference sequence). The V gene end was trimmed by 1 base and the J gene end by 2 bases; junction bases not matched to a gene: 7. There are 17 residues in the CDR3.